This TCR beta chain is drawn from a study of cytomegalovirus exposure and HLA in healthy donors. This CDR3 has 14 residues. The germline V gene encodes CDR1 MDHEN and CDR2 SYDVKM. Trimming removed 5 bases at V and 4 bases at J, with 11 bases between. Remarks on this clone: Its cognate antigen is unknown.

General observations from the study: The investigators catalogued 150 to 200 TCR beta chains as cytomegalovirus-associated. An analysis done earlier found most TCR beta V segments productive about 90% or about 30% of the time. Researchers reported that a few CMV-associated chains were confirmed in vitro as CMV antigen-specific. In a later analysis, compared with equally common non-associated chains, HLA-associated beta chains were more expanded.

PCR employed 60 Vbeta and 13 Jbeta primers. Profiled with immunoSEQ multiplex PCR; TCRdb holds only in-frame clones, not every one. The repertoire table contains 110,000 to 150,000 clones. The receptor's source is a woman between 18 and 29 years old in good health and CMV-seronegative. Specimen: PBMCs. This sequence joins TRBV28 and TRBJ1-4; a weak D match, TRBD1 (5 bases). CDR3 protein: CASSPTANNEKLFF. As DNA, the CDR3 is TGTGCCAGCAGTCCGACAGCAAATAATGAAAAACTGTTTTTT.